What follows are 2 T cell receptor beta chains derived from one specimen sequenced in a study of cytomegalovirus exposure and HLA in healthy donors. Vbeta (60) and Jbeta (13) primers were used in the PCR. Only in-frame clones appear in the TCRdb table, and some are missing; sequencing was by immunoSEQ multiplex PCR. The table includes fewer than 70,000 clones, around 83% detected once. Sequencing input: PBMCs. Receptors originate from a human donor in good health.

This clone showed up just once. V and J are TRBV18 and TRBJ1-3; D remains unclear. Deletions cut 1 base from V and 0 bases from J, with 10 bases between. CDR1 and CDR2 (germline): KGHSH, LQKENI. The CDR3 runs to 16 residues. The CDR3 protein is CASSPLTLSSGNTIYF. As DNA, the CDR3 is TGTGCCAGCTCACCACTAACGTTGAGCTCTGGAAACACCATATATTTT.

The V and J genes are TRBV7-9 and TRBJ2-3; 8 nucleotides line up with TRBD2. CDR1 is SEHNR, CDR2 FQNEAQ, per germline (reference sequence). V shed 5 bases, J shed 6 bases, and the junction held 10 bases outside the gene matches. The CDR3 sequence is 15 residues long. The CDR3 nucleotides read TGTGCCAGCAGCATCCCGCCGGGAGGGGTCGATACGCAGTATTTT. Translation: CASSIPPGGVDTQYF.